A single sample gave rise to the 30 T cell receptor beta chains below, sequenced in a study of cytomegalovirus exposure and HLA in healthy donors. Clones were read by immunoSEQ multiplex PCR, and TCRdb kept only the in-frame ones, dropping some. Of more than 150,000 clones listed, around 81% are singletons. Specimen: PBMCs. The receptors were sampled from a woman between 18 and 29 years old in good health and CMV-seropositive.

This clone was seen once. V and J are TRBV29-1 and TRBJ2-3; D perhaps matches TRBD1 (6 bases). The CDR3 runs to 12 residues. Germline assignment: CDR1 SQVTM and CDR2 ANQGSEA. V lost 4 bases and J lost 2, with 7 bases in between. CDR3 loop: CSVGQVTDTQYF. The CDR3 DNA is TGCAGCGTTGGACAGGTCACAGATACGCAGTATTTT.

The chain carries TRBV14 and TRBJ1-1, with D perhaps matching TRBD1 (5 bases). The CDR3 has 14 residues. Germline V gene sequence: CDR1 SGHDN, CDR2 FVKESK. Trimming removed 1 base from V and 5 bases from J, with 11 bases in between. For the CDR3, the DNA is TGTGCCAGCAGCCAAGGGGGCGGGATAACTGAAGCTTTCTTT. The encoded protein is CASSQGGGITEAFF.

This chain links TRBV9 with TRBJ1-1; no definite D call. The CDR3 loop spans 15 amino acids. Germline V gene sequence: CDR1 SGDLS, CDR2 YYNGEE. Trimming removed 0 bases from V and 4 bases from J, with 13 bases in between. The CDR3 protein is CASSVGPADGTEAFF. The CDR3 DNA follows: TGTGCCAGCAGCGTAGGGCCCGCGGATGGCACTGAAGCTTTCTTT.

CDR3 protein: CASSLEGGRVSYNSPLHF. In DNA, the CDR3 is TGTGCCAGCAGTTTAGAAGGGGGTCGGGTATCCTATAATTCACCCCTCCACTTT. This rearrangement joins TRBV27 to TRBJ1-6; tentative D call: TRBD1 (6 bases). The CDR3 has 18 residues. Germline CDR1 is MNHEY and CDR2 is SMNVEV (reference sequence). V was cut by 2 bases and J by 1 base, with 15 bases left in between.

A remark on this clone: This may be a read error: a much more frequent sequence differs by one nucleotide. The J gene is TRBJ2-3, the V gene TRBV6-4, with 10 bases fitting TRBD2. Trimming cost V 3 bases and J 1 base; bases outside gene matches: 1. Germline values: CDR1 MRHNA, CDR2 SNTAGT. The CDR3 runs to 15 residues. The CDR3 DNA reads as TGTGCCAGCAGTGATCTAGCGGGGGGCACAGATACGCAGTATTTT. This encodes CASSDLAGGTDTQYF.

This clone came up once. The chain has TRBV11-2 and TRBJ2-7; tentatively, D is TRBD2 (5 bases). The CDR3 has 15 amino acids. Germline loops: CDR1 SGHAT, CDR2 FQNNGV. Trimming removed 5 bases at V and 2 bases at J, with 16 bases between. The DNA for the CDR3 is TGTGCCAGCAGCGCCGGACTTAACCCTACCTACGAGCAGTACTTC. It translates to CASSAGLNPTYEQYF. Full variable domain (remainder filled in from reference TRBV11-2 and TRBJ2-7): EAGVAQSPRYKIIEKRQSVAFWCNPISGHATLYWYQQILGQGPKLLIQFQNNGVVDDSQLPKDRFSAERLKGVDSTLKIQPAKLEDSAVYLCASSAGLNPTYEQYFGPGTRLTVT.

The CDR3 sequence: CASTKFQGTDTQYF. The CDR3 nucleotides read TGTGCCAGCACTAAGTTCCAGGGGACAGATACGCAGTATTTT. This chain links TRBV6-1 with TRBJ2-3, with D maybe TRBD1 (6 bases). CDR1 and CDR2 (germline): MNHNS, SASEGT. Between the trimmed V and J ends, which lost 7 bases and 3 bases, there was a span of 14 bases. The CDR3 covers 14 residues.

The chain uses TRBV14 and TRBJ1-5, with D tentatively TRBD1 (5 bases). CDR1 is SGHDN, CDR2 FVKESK, per germline. The germline V and J ends were trimmed by 0 bases and 1 base, with 13 bases remaining between them. This CDR3 contains 17 residues. The CDR3 reads CASSQEVGGESNQPQHF. DNA for the CDR3: TGTGCCAGCAGCCAAGAGGTCGGGGGTGAGAGCAATCAGCCCCAGCATTTT.

The chain recombines TRBV28 with TRBJ2-5, with TRBD2 identical over 9 bases. Germline V gene sequence: CDR1 MDHEN, CDR2 SYDVKM. With 6 bases clipped from V and 3 bases from J, the junction kept 5 bases outside the gene matches. CDR3 length: 14 residues. This chain's CDR3 is CASRKLAGEETQYF. The CDR3 bases are TGTGCCAGCAGGAAGTTAGCGGGGGAAGAGACCCAGTACTTC.

The genes are TRBV9 and TRBJ1-4; D call uncertain. V was shortened by 4 bases and J by 3 bases, with 13 bases between the two germline ends. Germline V lookup: CDR1 SGDLS, CDR2 YYNGEE. This CDR3 has 15 residues. CDR3 sequence: CASSPLGGPNEKLFF. DNA of the CDR3: TGTGCCAGCAGCCCTTTGGGAGGGCCTAATGAAAAACTGTTTTTT.

The chain links TRBV6-4 to TRBJ2-5; possible D gene TRBD2, 5 bases. Looked up from germline, CDR1 is MRHNA and CDR2 is SNTAGT. The CDR3 runs to 12 residues. Trimming left V 2 bases short and J 7 bases short, with 8 bases between. CDR3 loop: CASSDPGGTQYF. The DNA for the CDR3 is TGTGCCAGCAGTGACCCTGGAGGGACCCAGTACTTC.

This chain links TRBV15 with TRBJ2-2; 10 positions agree with TRBD1. Per the germline V gene, CDR1 is LNHNV and CDR2 is YYDKDF (reference sequence). This CDR3 has 17 amino acids. With V trimmed by 4 bases and J by 7 bases, 12 bases remained unmatched. CDR3 protein: CATSTYRDRGLDGELFF. In nucleotides, the CDR3 is TGTGCCACCAGCACTTACCGGGACAGGGGTCTGGACGGGGAGCTGTTTTTT.

This rearrangement joins TRBV11-2 to TRBJ2-5; a possible D gene is TRBD1 (5 bases). Trimming took 0 bases from V and 5 from J, leaving 13 bases between them. The CDR3 runs 15 residues. CDR1 and CDR2 from the germline V gene are SGHAT and FQNNGV. The CDR3 nucleotides are TGTGCCAGCAGCTTAGATGCAGGACACAGTGAGACCCAGTACTTC. Its protein product is CASSLDAGHSETQYF.

The V gene is TRBV7-9, the J gene TRBJ2-2; weak D call: TRBD1 (5 bases). This CDR3 has 15 amino acids. The germline CDR1 and CDR2 sequences are SEHNR and FQNEAQ (reference sequence). V was cut by 1 base and J by 4 bases, with 10 bases left in between. The CDR3 sequence: CASSLGREGTGELFF. Here the CDR3 DNA reads TGTGCCAGCAGCTTAGGCAGGGAAGGCACCGGGGAGCTGTTTTTT.

This chain links TRBV7-6 with TRBJ2-5, with no clear D. Germline-derived CDR1 and CDR2 are SGHVS and FNYEAQ. The ends were cut back, 5 bases at V and 2 bases at J, with 3 bases in the middle. The CDR3 covers 11 residues. This CDR3 reads CASSQQETQYF. CDR3 coding DNA: TGTGCCAGCAGCCAACAAGAGACCCAGTACTTC.

V gene TRBV2 combines with J gene TRBJ1-1, with D possibly TRBD1 on 6 matching bases. The V and J ends lost 8 bases and 2 bases respectively, with 15 bases between them. This CDR3 contains 14 residues. Germline CDR1 SNHLY, CDR2 FYNNEI. This chain's CDR3 is CASGPNRVNTEAFF. CDR3 bases: TGTGCCAGCGGTCCCAACAGGGTAAACACTGAAGCTTTCTTT.

The gene calls are TRBV29-1 and TRBJ1-1; 7 nucleotides line up with TRBD1. The germline V gene encodes CDR1 SQVTM and CDR2 ANQGSEA. The CDR3 is made up of 11 amino acids. V lost 6 bases to trimming and J lost 8 bases; unmatched junction nucleotides: 6. The CDR3 loop reads CSVTQGLEAFF. The CDR3 DNA is TGCAGCGTAACACAGGGGTTAGAAGCTTTCTTT. The entire variable domain, with the rest obtained from reference TRBV29-1 and TRBJ1-1, is as follows: SAVISQKPSRDICQRGTSLTIQCQVDSQVTMMFWYRQQPGQSLTLIATANQGSEATYESGFVIDKFPISRPNLTFSTLTVSNMSPEDSSIYLCSVTQGLEAFFGQGTRLTVV.

The chain employs TRBV11-2 and TRBJ2-2; 10 bases are shared with TRBD1. CDR3 length: 19 residues. The trim removed 3 bases at V and 6 bases at J, leaving 16 bases unmatched. The V gene's germline CDR1 is SGHAT and CDR2 FQNNGV. The CDR3 sequence: CASSFLGVGTGVVAGELFF. As DNA, the CDR3 is TGTGCCAGCAGCTTCCTCGGAGTTGGGACAGGGGTGGTTGCCGGGGAGCTGTTTTTT.

The rearrangement joins TRBV6-4 to TRBJ1-5; D unclear. V lost 5 bases and J lost 2, with 7 bases in between. Germline lookup yields CDR1 MRHNA and CDR2 SNTAGT. The length of the CDR3 is 13 residues. Written as DNA, the CDR3 is TGTGCCAGCAGTCGGGATGGCAATCAGCCCCAGCATTTT. This codes for CASSRDGNQPQHF.

V is TRBV7-3 and J is TRBJ1-2; 10 nucleotides match TRBD1. The CDR3 contains 15 residues. Germline CDR1 is SGHTA and CDR2 is FQGTGA. Trimming at V came to 5 bases and at J to 8 bases, leaving 11 bases not matched to a gene. The CDR3 DNA reads TGTGCCAGCAGCCCCGACAGGGGGCAGTCAGGCGGCTACACCTTC. Translating gives CASSPDRGQSGGYTF.

The chain couples TRBV6-1 to TRBJ2-5; 8 nucleotides align to TRBD1. From germline, CDR1 is MNHNS and CDR2 SASEGT. V shed 6 bases and J 4 bases; nucleotides not matched to a gene: 10. The CDR3 has 15 amino acids. Written as DNA, the CDR3 is TGTGCCAGCAGAGGCCGGACAGGGATAAGAGAGACCCAGTACTTC. It codes for CASRGRTGIRETQYF.

V gene TRBV7-6 combines with J gene TRBJ2-1, with 8 bases aligning to TRBD2. V trimming: 5 bases; J trimming: 6 bases; junction bases outside the gene matches: 9. The CDR3 length is 15 residues. Per the germline V gene, CDR1 is SGHVS and CDR2 is FNYEAQ. The CDR3 reads CASSPWLAGRNEQFF. In nucleotides, the CDR3 is TGTGCCAGCAGCCCGTGGCTAGCGGGTCGCAATGAGCAGTTCTTC.

The chain combines TRBV25-1 with TRBJ1-2; 8 bases align to TRBD1. V shed 6 bases, J shed 2 bases, and the junction held 5 bases outside the gene matches. Per the germline V gene, CDR1 is MGHDK and CDR2 is SYGVNS. The CDR3 is 14 amino acids. CDR3 protein: CASRQGGINYGYTF. CDR3 DNA: TGTGCCAGCAGACAGGGGGGGATAAACTATGGCTACACCTTC.

On this clone: Other DNA sequences within the sample encode an identical CDR3. This rearrangement joins TRBV6-1 to TRBJ2-5, with TRBD2 matching 9 bases. CDR3 length: 13 residues. The germline V gene has CDR1 MNHNS and CDR2 SASEGT. V shed 6 bases, J shed 1 base, and the junction held 0 bases outside the gene matches. The CDR3: CASRAGGQETQYF. The CDR3 DNA sequence: TGTGCCAGCAGAGCGGGGGGCCAAGAGACCCAGTACTTC.

As regards this clone: This sample includes further DNA sequences coding for the same CDR3. The chain uses TRBV4-1 and TRBJ1-1, with a weak D call TRBD1 (5 bases). Trimming stripped 1 base from V and 4 bases from J, with 13 bases between. This CDR3 is 15 amino acids long. Germline CDR1 is MGHRA and CDR2 is YSYEKL. CDR3 nucleotides: TGCGCCAGCAGCCAAGTGGGGGGGTTGGGCACTGAAGCTTTCTTT. Translation gives CASSQVGGLGTEAFF.

J is TRBJ2-2 and V is TRBV15; perhaps TRBD1 as D (5 bases). Germline V gives CDR1 LNHNV, CDR2 YYDKDF (reference sequence). The CDR3 spans 17 residues. V lost 4 bases, J lost 2 bases, and 17 bases lay in between. The CDR3 sequence: CATSTPTAYTNTGELFF. In DNA form, the CDR3 reads TGTGCCACCAGCACCCCGACAGCCTACACAAACACCGGGGAGCTGTTTTTT.

The chain uses TRBV5-1 and TRBJ1-5, with TRBD1 identical over 8 bases. The CDR3 spans 15 residues. Germline values: CDR1 SGHRS, CDR2 YFSETQ. Trimming at V came to 1 base and at J to 4 bases, leaving 4 bases not matched to a gene. This CDR3 is CASSLSRQGNQPQHF. For the CDR3, the DNA is TGCGCCAGCAGCTTGTCCCGACAGGGGAATCAGCCCCAGCATTTT.

This chain joins TRBV6-1 and TRBJ1-1; D gene unclear. This CDR3 comprises 13 residues. The germline gives CDR1 MNHNS, CDR2 SASEGT. Trimming took 6 bases from V and 1 from J, leaving 9 bases between them. The CDR3 DNA sequence: TGTGCCAGCAGCGGGAGTGGGAACACTGAAGCTTTCTTT. Translation: CASSGSGNTEAFF.

The chain couples TRBV5-6 to TRBJ2-7; D is ambiguous. This CDR3 is built from 13 residues. Per germline, CDR1 SGHDT and CDR2 YYEEEE. Trimming took off 0 bases at V and 3 bases at J, with 7 bases between the two ends. CDR3 sequence reads: CASSLEEYYEQYF. The CDR3 coding sequence is TGTGCCAGCAGCTTGGAGGAGTACTACGAGCAGTACTTC.

The CDR3 DNA reads as TGCGCCAGCAGCCAAGGGCGCGGCGAAAAACTGTTTTTT. This gives the protein CASSQGRGEKLFF. The chain links TRBV4-3 to TRBJ1-4, with D unclear. CDR3 length: 13 residues. The V and J ends lost 1 base and 8 bases respectively, with 8 bases between them. Germline CDR1 and CDR2: LGHNA and YSLEER.